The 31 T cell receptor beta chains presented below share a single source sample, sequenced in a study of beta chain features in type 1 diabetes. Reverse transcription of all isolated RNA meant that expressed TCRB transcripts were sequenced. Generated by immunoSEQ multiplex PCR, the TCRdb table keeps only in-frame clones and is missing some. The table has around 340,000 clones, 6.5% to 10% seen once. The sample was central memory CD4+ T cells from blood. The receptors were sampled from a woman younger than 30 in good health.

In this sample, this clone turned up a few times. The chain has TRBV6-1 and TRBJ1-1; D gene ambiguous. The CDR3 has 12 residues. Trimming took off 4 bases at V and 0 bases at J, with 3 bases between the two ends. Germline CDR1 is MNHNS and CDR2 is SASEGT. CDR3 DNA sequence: TGTGCCAGCAGTGGGATGAACACTGAAGCTTTCTTT. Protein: CASSGMNTEAFF.

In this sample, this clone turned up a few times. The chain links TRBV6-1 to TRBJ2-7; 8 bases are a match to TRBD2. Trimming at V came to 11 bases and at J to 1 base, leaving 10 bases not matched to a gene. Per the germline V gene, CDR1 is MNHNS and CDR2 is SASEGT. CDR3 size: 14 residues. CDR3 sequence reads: CASLSGSSSYEQYF. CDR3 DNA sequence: TGTGCCTCATTAAGCGGGAGTTCTTCCTACGAGCAGTACTTC.

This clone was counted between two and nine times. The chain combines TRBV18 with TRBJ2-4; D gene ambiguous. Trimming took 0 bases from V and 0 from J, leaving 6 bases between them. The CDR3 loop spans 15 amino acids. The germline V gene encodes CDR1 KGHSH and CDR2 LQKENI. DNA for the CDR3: TGTGCCAGCTCACCACCTGAACTAGCCAAAAACATTCAGTACTTC. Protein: CASSPPELAKNIQYF.

The CDR3 DNA sequence: TGTGCTAGTGGTTTGGGGAGGGGGCTTTCTGAGACCCAGTACTTC. This encodes CASGLGRGLSETQYF. This chain connects TRBV12-5 to TRBJ2-5, with a weak D call TRBD1 (7 bases). Trimming shortened V by 1 base and J by 5 bases, and 14 bases separated the two germline ends. Germline lookup yields CDR1 LGHNT and CDR2 FRNRAP. The CDR3 is 15 amino acids.

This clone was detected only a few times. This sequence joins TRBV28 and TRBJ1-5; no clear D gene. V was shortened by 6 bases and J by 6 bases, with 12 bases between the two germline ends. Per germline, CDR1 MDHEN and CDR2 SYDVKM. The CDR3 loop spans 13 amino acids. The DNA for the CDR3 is TGTGCCAGCAGGCGGCCCGACGGTCAGCCCCAGCATTTT. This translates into CASRRPDGQPQHF.

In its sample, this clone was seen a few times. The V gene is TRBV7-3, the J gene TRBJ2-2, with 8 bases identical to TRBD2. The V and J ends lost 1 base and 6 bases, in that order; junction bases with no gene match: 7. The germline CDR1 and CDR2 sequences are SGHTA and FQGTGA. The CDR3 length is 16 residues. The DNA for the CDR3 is TGTGCCAGCAGCTTAAGGTCTGCTAGCGGGTCCGGGGAGCTGTTTTTT. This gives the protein CASSLRSASGSGELFF.

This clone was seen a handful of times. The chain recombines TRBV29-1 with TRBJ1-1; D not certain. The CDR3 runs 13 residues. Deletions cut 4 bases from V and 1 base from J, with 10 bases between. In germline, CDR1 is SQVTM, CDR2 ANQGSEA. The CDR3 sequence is CSVVGQRNTEAFF. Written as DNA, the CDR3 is TGCAGCGTTGTAGGCCAGAGGAACACTGAAGCTTTCTTT.

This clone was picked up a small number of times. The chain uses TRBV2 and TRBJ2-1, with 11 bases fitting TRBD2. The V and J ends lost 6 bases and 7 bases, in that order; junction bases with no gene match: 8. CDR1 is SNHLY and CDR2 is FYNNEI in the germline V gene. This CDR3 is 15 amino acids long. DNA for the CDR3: TGTGCCAGCAGGAACGGACTAGCGGGTAGAAATGAGCAGTTCTTC. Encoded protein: CASRNGLAGRNEQFF.

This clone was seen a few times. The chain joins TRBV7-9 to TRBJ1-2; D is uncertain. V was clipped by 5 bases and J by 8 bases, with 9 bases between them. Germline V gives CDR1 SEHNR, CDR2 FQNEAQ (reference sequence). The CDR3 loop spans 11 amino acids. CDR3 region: CASSNNRGYTF. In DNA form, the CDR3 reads TGTGCCAGCAGCAACAACCGGGGCTACACCTTC.

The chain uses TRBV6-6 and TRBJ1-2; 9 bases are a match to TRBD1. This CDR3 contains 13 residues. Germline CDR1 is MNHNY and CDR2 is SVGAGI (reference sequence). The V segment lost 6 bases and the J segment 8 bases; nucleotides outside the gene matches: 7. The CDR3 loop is CASRLDRGRGYTF. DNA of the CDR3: TGTGCCAGCAGACTCGACAGGGGGAGAGGCTACACCTTC.

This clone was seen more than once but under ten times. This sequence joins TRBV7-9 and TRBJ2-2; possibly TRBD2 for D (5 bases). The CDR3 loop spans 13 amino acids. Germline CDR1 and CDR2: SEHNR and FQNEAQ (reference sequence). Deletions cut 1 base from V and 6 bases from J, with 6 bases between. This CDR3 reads CASSLGGAGELFF. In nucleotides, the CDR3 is TGTGCCAGCAGCTTAGGGGGAGCCGGGGAGCTGTTTTTT.

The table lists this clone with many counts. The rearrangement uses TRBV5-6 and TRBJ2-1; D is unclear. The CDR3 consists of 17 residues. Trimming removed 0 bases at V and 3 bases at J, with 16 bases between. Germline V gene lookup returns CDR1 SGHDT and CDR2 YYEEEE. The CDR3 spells CASSLEVGTLIYNEQFF. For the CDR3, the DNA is TGTGCCAGCAGCTTGGAAGTAGGAACTCTCATCTACAATGAGCAGTTCTTC.

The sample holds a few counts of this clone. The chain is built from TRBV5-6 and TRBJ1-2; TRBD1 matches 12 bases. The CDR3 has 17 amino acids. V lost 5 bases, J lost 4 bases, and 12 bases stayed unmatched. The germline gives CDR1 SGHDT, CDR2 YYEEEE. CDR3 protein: CASRMGTGGTPSYGYTF. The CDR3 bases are TGTGCCAGCAGAATGGGGACAGGGGGCACTCCTTCCTATGGCTACACCTTC.

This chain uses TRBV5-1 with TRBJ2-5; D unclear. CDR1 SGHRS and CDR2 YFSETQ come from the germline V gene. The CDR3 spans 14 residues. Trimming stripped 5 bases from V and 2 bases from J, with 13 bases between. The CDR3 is CASRKSSTQETQYF. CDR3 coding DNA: TGCGCCAGCAGGAAATCAAGTACACAAGAGACCCAGTACTTC.

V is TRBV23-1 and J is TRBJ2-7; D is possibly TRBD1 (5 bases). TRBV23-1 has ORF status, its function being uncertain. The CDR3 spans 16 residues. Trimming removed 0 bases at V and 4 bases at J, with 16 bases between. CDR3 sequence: CASSQSSRQGIYEQYF. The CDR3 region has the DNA TGCGCCAGCAGTCAATCATCCCGGCAGGGTATTTACGAGCAGTACTTC.

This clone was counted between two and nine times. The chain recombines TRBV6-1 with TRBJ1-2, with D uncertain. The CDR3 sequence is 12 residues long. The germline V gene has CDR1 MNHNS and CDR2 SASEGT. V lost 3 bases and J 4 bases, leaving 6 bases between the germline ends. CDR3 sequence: CASSDFGYGYTF. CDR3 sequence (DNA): TGTGCCAGCAGTGACTTCGGCTATGGCTACACCTTC.

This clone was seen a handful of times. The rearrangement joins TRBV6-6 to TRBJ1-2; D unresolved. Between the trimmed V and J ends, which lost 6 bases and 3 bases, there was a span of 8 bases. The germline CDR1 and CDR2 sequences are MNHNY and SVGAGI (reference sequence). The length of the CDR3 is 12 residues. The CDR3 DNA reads TGTGCCAGCAGCATCCGGGACTATGGCTACACCTTC. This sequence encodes CASSIRDYGYTF.

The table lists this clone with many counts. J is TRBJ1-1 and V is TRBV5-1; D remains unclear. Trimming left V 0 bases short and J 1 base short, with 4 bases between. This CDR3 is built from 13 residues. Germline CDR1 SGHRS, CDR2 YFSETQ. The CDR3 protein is CASSLEGNTEAFF. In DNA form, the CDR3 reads TGCGCCAGCAGCTTGGAGGGGAACACTGAAGCTTTCTTT.

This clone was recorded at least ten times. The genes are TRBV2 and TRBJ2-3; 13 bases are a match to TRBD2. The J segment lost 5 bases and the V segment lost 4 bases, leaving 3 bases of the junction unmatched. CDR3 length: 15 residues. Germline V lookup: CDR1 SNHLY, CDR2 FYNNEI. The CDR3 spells CASSGTSGSKDTQYF. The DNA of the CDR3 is TGTGCCAGCAGTGGGACTAGCGGGAGTAAAGATACGCAGTATTTT.

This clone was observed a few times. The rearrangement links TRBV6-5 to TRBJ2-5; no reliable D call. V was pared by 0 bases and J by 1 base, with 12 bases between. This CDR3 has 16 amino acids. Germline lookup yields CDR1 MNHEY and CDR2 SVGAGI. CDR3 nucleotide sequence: TGTGCCAGCAGTTACTCGGGATCGACCTCCCAAGAGACCCAGTACTTC. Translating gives CASSYSGSTSQETQYF.

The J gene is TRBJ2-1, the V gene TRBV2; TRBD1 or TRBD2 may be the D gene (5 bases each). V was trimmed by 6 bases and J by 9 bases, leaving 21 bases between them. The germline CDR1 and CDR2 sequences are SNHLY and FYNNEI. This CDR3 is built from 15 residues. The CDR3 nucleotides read TGTGCCAGCAGGAGACGGGGCGCCCCCGGCGGTGAGCAGTTCTTC. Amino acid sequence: CASRRRGAPGGEQFF.

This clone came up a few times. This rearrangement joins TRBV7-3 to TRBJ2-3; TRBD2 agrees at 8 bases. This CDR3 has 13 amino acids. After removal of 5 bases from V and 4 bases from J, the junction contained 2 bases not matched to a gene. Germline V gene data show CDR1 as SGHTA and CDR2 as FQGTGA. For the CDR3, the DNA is TGTGCCAGCAGCCCCGGGGGGGCAGATACGCAGTATTTT. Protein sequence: CASSPGGADTQYF.

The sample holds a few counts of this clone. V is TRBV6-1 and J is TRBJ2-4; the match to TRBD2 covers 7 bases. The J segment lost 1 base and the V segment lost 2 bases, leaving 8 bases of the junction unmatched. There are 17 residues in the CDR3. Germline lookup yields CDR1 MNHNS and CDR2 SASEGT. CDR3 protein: CASSENPSGRAKNIQYF. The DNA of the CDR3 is TGTGCCAGCAGTGAAAACCCTAGCGGACGGGCCAAAAACATTCAGTACTTC.

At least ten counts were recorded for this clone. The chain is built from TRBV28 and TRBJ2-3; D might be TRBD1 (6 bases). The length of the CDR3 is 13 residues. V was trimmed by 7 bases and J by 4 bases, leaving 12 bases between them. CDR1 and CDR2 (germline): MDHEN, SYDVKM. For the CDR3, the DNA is TGTGCCAGCACTCTACAGGGCGCAGATACGCAGTATTTT. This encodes CASTLQGADTQYF.

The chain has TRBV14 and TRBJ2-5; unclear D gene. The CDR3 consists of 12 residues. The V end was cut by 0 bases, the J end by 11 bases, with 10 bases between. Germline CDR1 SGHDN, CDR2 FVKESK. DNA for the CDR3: TGTGCCAGCAGCCAAGACACGAGAGAGCAGTACTTC. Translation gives CASSQDTREQYF. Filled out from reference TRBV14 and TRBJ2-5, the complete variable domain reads EAGVTQFPSHSVIEKGQTVTLRCDPISGHDNLYWYRRVMGKEIKFLLHFVKESKQDESGMPNNRFLAERTGGTYSTLKVQPAELEDSGVYFCASSQDTREQYFGPGTRLLVL.

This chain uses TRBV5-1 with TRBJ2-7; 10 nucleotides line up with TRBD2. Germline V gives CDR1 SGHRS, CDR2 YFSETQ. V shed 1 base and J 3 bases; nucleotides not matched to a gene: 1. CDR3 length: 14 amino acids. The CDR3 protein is CASSLSGRDYEQYF. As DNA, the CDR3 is TGCGCCAGCAGCTTGAGCGGGAGGGACTACGAGCAGTACTTC.

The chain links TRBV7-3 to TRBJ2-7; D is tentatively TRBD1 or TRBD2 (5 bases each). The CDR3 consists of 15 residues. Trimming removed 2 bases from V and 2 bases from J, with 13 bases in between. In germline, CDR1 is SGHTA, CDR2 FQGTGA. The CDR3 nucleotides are TGTGCCAGCAGCTTATCGGGGACGGACCCCTACGAGCAGTACTTC. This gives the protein CASSLSGTDPYEQYF.

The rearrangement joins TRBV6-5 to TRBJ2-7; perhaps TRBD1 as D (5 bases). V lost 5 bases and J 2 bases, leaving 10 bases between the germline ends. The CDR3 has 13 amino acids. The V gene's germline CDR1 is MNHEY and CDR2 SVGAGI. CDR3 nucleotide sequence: TGTGCCAGCAGTGTTGGGGCGGCCTACGAGCAGTACTTC. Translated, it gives CASSVGAAYEQYF.

The CDR3, as DNA: TGTGCCAGCAGCCAATCGTTTTTTGGGTACGAGCAGTACTTC. Residues: CASSQSFFGYEQYF. V gene TRBV14 combines with J gene TRBJ2-7, with unresolved D. The CDR3 totals 14 residues. Germline V CDR1 and CDR2: SGHDN, FVKESK. Trimming cost V 2 bases and J 4 bases, with 12 bases left between them.

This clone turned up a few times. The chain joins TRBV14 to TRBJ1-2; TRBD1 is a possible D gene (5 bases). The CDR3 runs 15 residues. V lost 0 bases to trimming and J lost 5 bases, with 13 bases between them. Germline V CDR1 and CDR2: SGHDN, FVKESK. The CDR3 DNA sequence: TGTGCCAGCAGCCAAGATATCTGGGGCCCGTATGGCTACACCTTC. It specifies CASSQDIWGPYGYTF.

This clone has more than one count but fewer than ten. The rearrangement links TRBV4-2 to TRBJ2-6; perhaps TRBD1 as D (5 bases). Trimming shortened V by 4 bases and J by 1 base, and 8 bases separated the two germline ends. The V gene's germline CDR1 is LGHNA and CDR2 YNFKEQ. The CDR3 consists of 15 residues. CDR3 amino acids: CASSLGESGANVLTF. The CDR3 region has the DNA TGTGCCAGCAGCCTAGGGGAATCTGGGGCCAACGTCCTGACTTTC.